The 5 T cell receptor beta chains below all came from one sample that was sequenced in a study of blood T cell repertoires in COVID-19. Using immunoSEQ multiplex PCR, the repertoire was profiled, and TCRdb retains in-frame clones only, with some absent. The table lists 200,000 to 250,000 clones, approximately 85% of them singletons, with 5.1% in the top ten. The sample was peripheral blood. The receptors here all came from a man in his fifties with COVID-19, enrolled during active disease.

The rearrangement joins TRBV18 to TRBJ2-1; D might be TRBD1 (5 bases). Germline V CDR1 and CDR2: KGHSH, LQKENI. V was pared by 3 bases and J by 0 bases, with 15 bases between. This CDR3 contains 17 residues. CDR3 amino acids: CASSPFTRQTSYNEQFF. In DNA form, the CDR3 reads TGTGCCAGCTCACCGTTTACCCGACAGACCTCCTACAATGAGCAGTTCTTC.

This clone was detected once. The chain's CDR3 is CASSPTRSGGYPSEQFF. The CDR3 DNA is TGTGCCAGCAGCCCTACCCGTAGCGGGGGCTACCCCAGTGAGCAGTTCTTC. J is TRBJ2-1 and V is TRBV7-3, with 9 bases fitting TRBD2. This CDR3 is 17 amino acids long. The V gene's germline CDR1 is SGHTA and CDR2 FQGTGA. The ends lost 5 bases at V and 9 bases at J; junction bases unmatched: 17.

The chain couples TRBV2 to TRBJ1-4; TRBD1 matches 7 bases. The CDR3 totals 15 residues. The junction had 4 bases not matched to a gene; V was cut back by 2 bases and J by 4 bases. Germline CDR1 reads SNHLY; CDR2 reads FYNNEI. CDR3 DNA: TGTGCCAGCAGTGAATCAGGGACAGATAATGAAAAACTGTTTTTT. This codes for CASSESGTDNEKLFF.

V is TRBV6-5 and J is TRBJ2-5; 8 nucleotides agree with TRBD2. The germline CDR1 and CDR2 sequences are MNHEY and SVGAGI. This CDR3 region has 13 residues. V lost 6 bases and J lost 4; bases outside the gene matches: 4. The CDR3 nucleotides are TGTGCCAGCAGGCGGACTAGCATAGAGACCCAGTACTTC. Translating it yields CASRRTSIETQYF.

The rearrangement joins TRBV6-1 to TRBJ1-5; TRBD1 matches at 7 bases. This CDR3 region has 16 residues. After removal of 4 bases from V and 7 bases from J, the junction contained 13 bases not matched to a gene. From germline, CDR1 is MNHNS and CDR2 SASEGT. CDR3 bases: TGTGCCAGCAGTGCACGAGGGGCAGGGGGGAACCAGCCCCAGCATTTT. It specifies CASSARGAGGNQPQHF.